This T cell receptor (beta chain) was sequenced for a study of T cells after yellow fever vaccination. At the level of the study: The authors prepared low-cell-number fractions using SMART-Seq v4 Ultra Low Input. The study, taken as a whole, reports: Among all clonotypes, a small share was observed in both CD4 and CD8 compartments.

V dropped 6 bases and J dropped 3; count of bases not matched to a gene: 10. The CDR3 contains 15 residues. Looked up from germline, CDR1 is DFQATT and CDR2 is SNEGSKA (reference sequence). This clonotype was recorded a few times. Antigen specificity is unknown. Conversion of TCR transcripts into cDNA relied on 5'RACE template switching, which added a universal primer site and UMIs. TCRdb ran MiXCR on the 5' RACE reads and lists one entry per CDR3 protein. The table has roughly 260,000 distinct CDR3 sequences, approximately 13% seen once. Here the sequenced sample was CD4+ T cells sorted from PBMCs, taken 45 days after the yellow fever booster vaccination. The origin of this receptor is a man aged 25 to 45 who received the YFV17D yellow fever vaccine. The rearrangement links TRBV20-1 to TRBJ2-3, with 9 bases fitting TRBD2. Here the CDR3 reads CSAWVSGSLTDTQYF. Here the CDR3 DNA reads TGCAGTGCGTGGGTTAGCGGGAGTTTGACAGATACGCAGTATTTT.